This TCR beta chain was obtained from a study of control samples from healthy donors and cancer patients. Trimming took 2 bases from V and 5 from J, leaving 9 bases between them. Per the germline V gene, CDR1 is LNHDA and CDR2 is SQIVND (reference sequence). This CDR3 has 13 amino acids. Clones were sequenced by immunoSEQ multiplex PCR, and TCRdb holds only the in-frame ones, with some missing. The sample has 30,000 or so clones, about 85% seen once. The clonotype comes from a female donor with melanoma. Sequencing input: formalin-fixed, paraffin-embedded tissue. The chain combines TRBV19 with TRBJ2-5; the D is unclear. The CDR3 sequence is CASSINRLETQYF. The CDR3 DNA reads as TGTGCCAGTAGTATAAACCGCCTCGAGACCCAGTACTTC.